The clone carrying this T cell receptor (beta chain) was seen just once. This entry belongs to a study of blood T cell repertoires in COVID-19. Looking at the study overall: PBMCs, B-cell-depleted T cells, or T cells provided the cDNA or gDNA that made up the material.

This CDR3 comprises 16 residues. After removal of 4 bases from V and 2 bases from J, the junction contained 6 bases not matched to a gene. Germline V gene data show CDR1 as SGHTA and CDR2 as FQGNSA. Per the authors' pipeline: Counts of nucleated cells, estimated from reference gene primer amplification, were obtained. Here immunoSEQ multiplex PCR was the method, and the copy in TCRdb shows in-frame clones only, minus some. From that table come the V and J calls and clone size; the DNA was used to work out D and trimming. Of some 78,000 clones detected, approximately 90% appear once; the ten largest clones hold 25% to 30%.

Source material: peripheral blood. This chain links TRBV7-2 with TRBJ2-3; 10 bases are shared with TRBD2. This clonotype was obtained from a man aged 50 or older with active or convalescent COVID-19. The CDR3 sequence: CASSSYSGRITDTQYF. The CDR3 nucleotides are TGTGCCAGCAGCTCGTATAGCGGGAGGATCACAGATACGCAGTATTTT.